Listed here are 5 T cell receptor beta chains from one sample, sequenced in a study of blood T cell repertoires in COVID-19. Only in-frame clones appear in the TCRdb table, and some are missing; sequencing was by immunoSEQ multiplex PCR. Seen here are about 48,000 clones, around 86% observed once, and the top ten hold around 2.9%. Sample: peripheral blood. The origin of the receptors is an elderly woman with acute or convalescent COVID-19.

The chain combines TRBV7-3 with TRBJ2-1, with 8 bases aligning to TRBD2. The CDR3 consists of 17 residues. The V and J ends lost 0 bases and 4 bases, in that order; junction bases with no gene match: 8. Germline V gives CDR1 SGHTA, CDR2 FQGTGA. CDR3 region: CASSLTIGSGAYNEQFF. The CDR3 nucleotides read TGTGCCAGCAGCTTAACTATTGGTAGCGGGGCGTACAATGAGCAGTTCTTC. The full variable domain, in which reference TRBV7-3 and TRBJ2-1 provide the parts outside the CDR3, is GAGVSQTPSNKVTEKGKYVELRCDPISGHTALYWYRQSLGQGPEFLIYFQGTGAADDSGLPNDRFFAVRPEGSVSTLKIQRTERGDSAVYLCASSLTIGSGAYNEQFFGPGTRLTVL.

The chain has TRBV5-1 and TRBJ2-1; 9 bases align to TRBD2. Losses at the gene ends were 6 bases for V and 0 bases for J; bases not matched to a gene: 10. Germline V gene sequence: CDR1 SGHRS, CDR2 YFSETQ. CDR3 length: 17 residues. CDR3 in DNA: TGCGCCAGCAAGGGTCTAGCGGGGAAAAGCTCCTACAATGAGCAGTTCTTC. It translates to CASKGLAGKSSYNEQFF.

The genes are TRBV30 and TRBJ2-5; possibly TRBD1 for D (5 bases). CDR1 is GTSNPN and CDR2 is SVGIG in the germline V gene (reference sequence). CDR3 length: 16 residues. V lost 4 bases, J lost 4 bases, and 22 bases lay in between. CDR3 sequence (DNA): TGTGCCTGGAAAGGCCTGGGGCAGGCGGCAGGAGAGACCCAGTACTTC. It is translated as CAWKGLGQAAGETQYF.

The table lists this clone with a few counts. One end of the junction is discordant with germline, which a read error may explain. This chain uses TRBV5-4 with TRBJ1-2; D is unresolved. Germline V gene lookup returns CDR1 SGHNT and CDR2 YYREEE (reference sequence). The CDR3 runs 11 residues. This CDR3 reads CASSRAYVYTF. The CDR3 DNA reads as TGTGCCAGCAGCCGTGCCTATGTCTACACCTTC.

The V gene is TRBV6-1, the J gene TRBJ1-5; no definite D call. The germline V gene has CDR1 MNHNS and CDR2 SASEGT. The ends were cut back, 6 bases at V and 2 bases at J, with 8 bases in the middle. This CDR3 comprises 13 residues. The DNA of the CDR3 is TGTGCCAGCAGAACTTTAGGCAATCAGCCCCAGCATTTT. Encoded protein: CASRTLGNQPQHF.